This entry lists 8 T cell receptor beta chains sequenced from one sample in a study of Graves' ophthalmopathy and Graves' hyperthyroidism. RNA transcripts provided the template for amplifying TCR beta CDR3 regions. An initial RT-PCR round employing HTBI primers preceded a second-round multiplex PCR. Each CDR3 protein is one row after TCRdb ran MiXCR on the multiplex PCR reads. The data show 20,000 to 25,000 distinct CDR3 sequences, 48% seen once. The source material was peripheral blood. These receptors were obtained from an adult woman with stable Graves' hyperthyroidism.

This clonotype rates as medium-sized. As DNA, the CDR3 is TGTGCCAGCAGCTTAGCACGGGGAGAGACCCAGTACTTC. Translation gives CASSLARGETQYF. The chain links TRBV7-9 to TRBJ2-5; the D gene is possibly TRBD2 (5 bases). The germline gives CDR1 SEHNR, CDR2 FQNEAQ (reference sequence). This CDR3 is 13 amino acids long. V lost 0 bases, J lost 4 bases, and 6 bases lay in between.

In regard to this clonotype: The junction departs from germline at one end; a sequencing error may be responsible. The V call is TRBV12-3 or TRBV12-4, the J call TRBJ1-5; TRBD1 agrees at 7 bases. CDR3 length: 14 amino acids. CDR3 sequence (DNA): TGTGCCAGCAGTTTAGCAGGGGGCGGACAGCCCCAGCGTTTC. Translating it yields CASSLAGGGQPQRF.

In its sample, this clonotype was seen many times. Possible read error: a much larger clone is one base away. The gene calls are TRBV7-2 and TRBJ1-3, with a possible D match to TRBD1 (6 bases). This CDR3 has 15 residues. CDR1 is SGHTA and CDR2 is FQGNSA in the germline V gene. CDR3 bases: TGTGCCAGCAGCCCAACGGGGGGGCTAGGAAACACCGTATATTTT. It codes for CASSPTGGLGNTVYF.

The rearrangement uses TRBV10-2 and TRBJ2-7, with TRBD2 identical over 14 bases. V lost 9 bases to trimming and J lost 6 bases; unmatched junction nucleotides: 7. Per the germline V gene, CDR1 is WSHSY and CDR2 is SAAADI. The CDR3 has 14 residues. CDR3 sequence reads: CARGLAGDRSEQYF. CDR3 DNA sequence: TGCGCCAGGGGACTAGCGGGAGATCGCTCCGAGCAGTACTTC.

The chain recombines TRBV7-8 with TRBJ1-5; weak D call: TRBD1 (6 bases). Germline V gene sequence: CDR1 SGHVS, CDR2 FQNEAQ. The V gene lost 1 base and the J gene lost 3 bases, with 13 bases spanning the gap. The CDR3 runs 16 residues. The CDR3: CASSLGSGGANQPQHF. The CDR3 DNA reads TGTGCCAGCAGCTTAGGGTCCGGGGGCGCCAATCAGCCCCAGCATTTT.

The rearrangement uses TRBV2 and TRBJ2-3; TRBD2 agrees at 7 bases. In germline, CDR1 is SNHLY, CDR2 FYNNEI. CDR3 length equals 18 residues. J gave up 2 bases and V 5 bases, and 16 bases lay outside the gene matches. The CDR3 protein is CASSRYTLSGTNTDTQYF. In DNA, the CDR3 is TGTGCCAGCAGTAGATACACGCTAAGCGGGACGAACACAGATACGCAGTATTTT.

The sample holds a few counts of this clonotype. The chain couples TRBV20-1 to TRBJ1-6; no reliable D call. The germline gives CDR1 DFQATT, CDR2 SNEGSKA (reference sequence). This CDR3 is built from 12 residues. The V end lost 0 bases, the J end lost 9 bases, and 6 bases lay between the germline ends. The DNA for the CDR3 is TGCAGTGCTAGAGATCCGCCTTCACCCCTCCACTTT. Amino acid sequence: CSARDPPSPLHF.

The chain has TRBV2 and TRBJ1-4; no firm D call. This CDR3 contains 13 residues. Germline CDR1 SNHLY, CDR2 FYNNEI. V lost 4 bases to trimming and J lost 7 bases, with 10 bases between them. The CDR3 DNA reads as TGTGCCAGCAGTGGTAGCGGGAGTGAAAAACTGTTTTTT. This encodes CASSGSGSEKLFF.